These 28 T cell receptor beta chains were all obtained from the same sample, sequenced in a study of beta chain features in type 1 diabetes (dated by TCRdb to between 2018 and 2020). Findings and caveats that apply to the study as a whole: A moderate but significant shortening of TCRB CDR3 length was observed in type 1 diabetes patients in all four CD4+ subsets.

These receptors' targets are unknown. The library was produced with the immunoSEQ multiplex PCR assay. The entire isolated RNA was reverse transcribed using the High Capacity cDNA Reverse Transcription Kit, and thus expressed TCRB transcripts were sequenced. TCRdb holds this immuneACCESS table with in-frame rearrangements only. Some clones are missing; in checked studies, unresolved V genes explain under half, and the rest has no known cause. Recorded for this sample are more than 95,000 clones; roughly 17% of them occurred a single time. The top ten hold around 2.6% of the sample. The sample consisted of central memory CD4+ T cells from blood. The receptors stem from a man aged 18 to 30 with type 1 diabetes.

The V call is TRBV7-2, the J call TRBJ1-2; a possible D gene is TRBD1 (6 bases). The CDR3 contains 14 residues. CDR1 is SGHTA, CDR2 FQGNSA, per germline. Trimming cost V 1 base and J 5 bases, with 11 bases left between them. The chain's CDR3 is CASSLVQGMYGYTF. The DNA for the CDR3 is TGTGCCAGCAGCTTAGTCCAGGGGATGTATGGCTACACCTTC.

This clone was picked up a small number of times. The CDR3 is CASRPQGSNTGELFF. The CDR3, as DNA: TGTGCCAGCAGGCCACAGGGGTCGAACACCGGGGAGCTGTTTTTT. The chain uses TRBV7-2 and TRBJ2-2; 7 bases match TRBD1. Per germline, CDR1 SGHTA and CDR2 FQGNSA. The CDR3 is made up of 15 amino acids. Trimming took 6 bases from V and 0 from J; bases not matched to a gene: 4.

With respect to this clone: Additional DNA sequences in this sample encode the identical CDR3. The chain joins TRBV7-3 to TRBJ2-3; a weak D match, TRBD1 (6 bases). The CDR3 spans 14 residues. The V gene's germline CDR1 is SGHTA and CDR2 FQGTGA. V lost 5 bases and J lost 0, with 9 bases in between. CDR3 protein: CASSLDSSTDTQYF. DNA of the CDR3: TGTGCCAGCAGCCTGGACAGCAGCACAGATACGCAGTATTTT.

The CDR3 spells CASRFYRDGYTF. The CDR3, as DNA: TGTGCCAGCAGATTCTACAGGGATGGCTACACCTTC. The chain links TRBV2 to TRBJ1-2; a weak D match, TRBD1 (6 bases). V was pared by 6 bases and J by 6 bases, with 11 bases between. The CDR3 runs 12 residues. Per the germline V gene, CDR1 is SNHLY and CDR2 is FYNNEI.

This clone was seen a few times. J is TRBJ2-1 and V is TRBV7-3; D not resolved. CDR1 and CDR2 from the germline V gene are SGHTA and FQGTGA. Deletions cut 5 bases from V and 0 bases from J, with 11 bases between. The CDR3 sequence is 15 residues long. The DNA of the CDR3 is TGTGCCAGCAGCGGAACTGCGAGCTCCTACAATGAGCAGTTCTTC. This sequence encodes CASSGTASSYNEQFF.

The V and J genes are TRBV21-1 and TRBJ2-1. TRBV21-1 is described as a pseudogene. CDR3 length: 15 residues. For the CDR3, the DNA is TGTGCCAGCAGCAAAGGAGGGGGGCGCCAGAATGAGCAGTTCTTC. Translated, it gives CASSKGGGRQNEQFF.

This clone has ten or more counts. This chain joins TRBV4-3 and TRBJ1-1, with a tentative D call TRBD1 (6 bases). CDR1 LGHNA and CDR2 YSLEER come from the germline V gene. Trimming removed 4 bases at V and 1 base at J, with 10 bases between. This CDR3 is 14 amino acids long. CDR3 amino acids: CASSLGQTNTEAFF. CDR3 DNA sequence: TGCGCCAGCAGCCTCGGACAGACGAACACTGAAGCTTTCTTT.

J is TRBJ2-4 and V is TRBV6-5; TRBD2 matches 7 bases. Germline V CDR1 and CDR2: MNHEY, SVGAGI. This CDR3 region has 15 residues. The junction had 5 bases not matched to a gene; V was cut back by 6 bases and J by 0 bases. CDR3 coding DNA: TGTGCCAGCAGCCTTAGCGGGTTAGCCAAAAACATTCAGTACTTC. Its translation is CASSLSGLAKNIQYF.

The table lists this clone with a few counts. The chain combines TRBV11-2 with TRBJ2-1, with D perhaps matching TRBD2 (6 bases). Between the trimmed V and J ends, which lost 2 bases and 4 bases, there was a span of 12 bases. There are 15 residues in the CDR3. Germline V gene data show CDR1 as SGHAT and CDR2 as FQNNGV. In DNA, the CDR3 is TGTGCCAGCAGCTTAAAGTCCGGGACTTACAATGAGCAGTTCTTC. Encoded protein: CASSLKSGTYNEQFF.

This sequence joins TRBV18 and TRBJ2-7, with D perhaps matching TRBD1 (5 bases). This CDR3 is 14 amino acids long. CDR1 is KGHSH, CDR2 LQKENI, per germline. Trimming removed 3 bases from V and 2 bases from J, with 11 bases in between. CDR3 sequence reads: CASSPPQGTYEQYF. DNA of the CDR3: TGTGCCAGCTCACCCCCTCAGGGAACCTACGAGCAGTACTTC.

The chain links TRBV5-1 to TRBJ2-7; 8 bases agree with TRBD1. This CDR3 is 13 amino acids long. The J segment lost 5 bases and the V segment lost 7 bases, leaving 8 bases of the junction unmatched. Germline lookup yields CDR1 SGHRS and CDR2 YFSETQ. The DNA for the CDR3 is TGCGCCAGCGGCGGGGCAGGGGGCGACGAGCAGTACTTC. Translated, it gives CASGGAGGDEQYF.

This clone was seen only a few times. This CDR3 is CASTLSREQYF. CDR3 bases: TGCGCCAGCACCCTTTCTCGTGAGCAGTACTTC. The chain combines TRBV10-2 with TRBJ2-7, with D hard to call. The CDR3 loop spans 11 amino acids. The V gene's germline CDR1 is WSHSY and CDR2 SAAADI. Trimming stripped 7 bases from V and 7 bases from J, with 11 bases between.

This clone is classed as medium-sized (0.01 to 0.1%). The rearrangement uses TRBV29-1 and TRBJ2-1; maybe TRBD1 (5 bases). The V end was cut by 4 bases, the J end by 6 bases, with 7 bases between. This CDR3 comprises 11 residues. In germline, CDR1 is SQVTM, CDR2 ANQGSEA. The CDR3 region has the DNA TGCAGCGTTGGACAGAGCAATGAGCAGTTCTTC. This translates into CSVGQSNEQFF.

This clone was detected a few times. Its ends do not fully match the called genes, so a read error is possible. The rearrangement uses TRBV7-7 and TRBJ2-3; possibly TRBD1 for D (5 bases). From germline, CDR1 is SSHAT and CDR2 FNYEAQ (reference sequence). The CDR3 consists of 15 residues. The CDR3 protein is CASSSTVSSTDTQYF. The CDR3 DNA reads as TGTGCTAGCAGCTCGACAGTTTCTAGCACAGATACGCAGTATTTT. Together with reference TRBV7-7 and TRBJ2-3, the CDR3 gives the full variable domain: GAGVSQSPRYKVTKRGQDVTLRCDPISSHATLYWYQQALGQGPEFLTYFNYEAQPDKSGLPSDRFSAERPEGSISTLTIQRTEQRDSAMYRCASSSTVSSTDTQYFGPGTRLTVL.

The chain carries TRBV27 and TRBJ2-2; tentatively, D is TRBD1 (6 bases). The CDR3 extends over 14 amino acids. V lost 5 bases, J lost 7 bases, and 14 bases lay in between. Germline CDR1 reads MNHEY; CDR2 reads SMNVEV (reference sequence). In DNA, the CDR3 is TGTGCCAGCAGTCTTCTCACAGGGATCGGGGAGCTGTTTTTT. Translation: CASSLLTGIGELFF.

The rearrangement links TRBV4-2 to TRBJ2-3, with 8 bases lining up with TRBD2. V shed 0 bases and J 11 bases; nucleotides not matched to a gene: 10. The CDR3 spans 15 residues. CDR1 is LGHNA and CDR2 is YNFKEQ in the germline V gene. DNA for the CDR3: TGTGCCAGCAGCCAAGATCCGTGGGTAGCGGGGCAGCAGTATTTT. Residues: CASSQDPWVAGQQYF.

This clone was seen a few times. The gene calls are TRBV28 and TRBJ2-7, with 8 positions matching TRBD1. V trimming: 6 bases; J trimming: 2 bases; junction bases outside the gene matches: 0. The CDR3 is 12 amino acids. Germline-derived CDR1 and CDR2 are MDHEN and SYDVKM. The CDR3 DNA sequence: TGTGCCAGCAGACAGGGGGCCTACGAGCAGTACTTC. It codes for CASRQGAYEQYF.

V usage is TRBV9 and J usage is TRBJ2-5; D is uncertain. CDR3 length: 14 amino acids. The V end was cut by 0 bases, the J end by 5 bases, with 11 bases between. The germline gives CDR1 SGDLS, CDR2 YYNGEE. In DNA, the CDR3 is TGTGCCAGCAGCGTAGCCCCAACATGGGAGACCCAGTACTTC. Protein: CASSVAPTWETQYF.

This clone has a handful of counts. The V and J genes are TRBV25-1 and TRBJ1-4; D gene ambiguous. Germline CDR1 MGHDK, CDR2 SYGVNS. The V and J ends lost 6 bases and 6 bases respectively, with 17 bases between them. The CDR3 sequence is 15 residues long. The CDR3 here is CASSAIGSADEKLFF. CDR3 bases: TGTGCCAGCAGCGCCATCGGAAGCGCGGATGAAAAACTGTTTTTT. The entire variable domain, with the rest obtained from reference TRBV25-1 and TRBJ1-4, is as follows: EADIYQTPRYLVIGTGKKITLECSQTMGHDKMYWYQQDPGMELHLIHYSYGVNSTEKGDLSSESTVSRIRTEHFPLTLESARPSHTSQYLCASSAIGSADEKLFFGSGTQLSVL.

The V call is TRBV15, the J call TRBJ1-6; TRBD1 aligns across 7 bases. The germline V gene encodes CDR1 LNHNV and CDR2 YYDKDF (reference sequence). J lost 15 bases, V lost 0 bases, and 5 bases had no gene match. The CDR3 totals 13 residues. The CDR3 DNA is TGTGCCACCAGCAGAGATACAGGGGAACTCCTCCACTTT. It specifies CATSRDTGELLHF.

In this sample, this clone turned up a few times. The V call is TRBV10-3, the J call TRBJ2-7; TRBD1 might be the D (5 bases). V dropped 6 bases and J dropped 9 bases, with 15 bases sitting between them. The CDR3 contains 12 residues. Germline V gene data show CDR1 as ENHRY and CDR2 as SYGVKD. CDR3 nucleotide sequence: TGTGCCATCAGCCAAGGGCAGGGTGGGCAGTACTTC. Amino acids: CAISQGQGGQYF.

The chain links TRBV29-1 to TRBJ2-3; possible D gene TRBD1, 7 bases. Trimming removed 3 bases at V and 8 bases at J, with 24 bases between. Germline loops: CDR1 SQVTM, CDR2 ANQGSEA. There are 16 residues in the CDR3. The CDR3 sequence is CSVDRQGGGTGVTQYF. In DNA form, the CDR3 reads TGCAGCGTTGATCGACAGGGAGGAGGCACAGGAGTTACGCAGTATTTT.

The table lists this clone with a few counts. Written as DNA, the CDR3 is TGTGCCAGCAGCGGTTACCTCCGTGGGATCACAGATACGCAGTATTTT. Encoded protein: CASSGYLRGITDTQYF. The genes are TRBV2 and TRBJ2-3, with D unclear. Germline V CDR1 and CDR2: SNHLY, FYNNEI. V lost 6 bases and J lost 2, with 18 bases in between. The CDR3 totals 16 residues. The entire variable domain, with the rest obtained from reference TRBV2 and TRBJ2-3, is as follows: EPEVTQTPSHQVTQMGQEVILRCVPISNHLYFYWYRQILGQKVEFLVSFYNNEISEKSEIFDDQFSVERPDGSNFTLKIRSTKLEDSAMYFCASSGYLRGITDTQYFGPGTRLTVL.

Many counts were recorded for this clone. The chain combines TRBV19 with TRBJ2-6; D unclear. This CDR3 contains 15 residues. CDR1 is LNHDA, CDR2 SQIVND, per germline (reference sequence). V lost 1 base and J lost 4, with 8 bases in between. CDR3 region: CASSIGRLGANVLTF. The CDR3 DNA is TGTGCCAGTAGTATAGGCAGGCTCGGGGCCAACGTCCTGACTTTC. Complete variable domain (other parts from reference TRBV19 and TRBJ2-6): DGGITQSPKYLFRKEGQNVTLSCEQNLNHDAMYWYRQDPGQGLRLIYYSQIVNDFQKGDIAEGYSVSREKKESFPLTVTSAQKNPTAFYLCASSIGRLGANVLTFGAGSRLTVL.

The chain is built from TRBV30 and TRBJ1-3; the D is unclear. The CDR3 contains 13 residues. V lost 4 bases and J 6 bases, leaving 13 bases between the germline ends. Germline lookup yields CDR1 GTSNPN and CDR2 SVGIG (reference sequence). DNA of the CDR3: TGTGCCTGGAAAATCTCTGGGATAAACACCATATATTTT. Its translation: CAWKISGINTIYF.

This clone was counted between two and nine times. V is TRBV14 and J is TRBJ2-7, with 9 nucleotides matching TRBD2. The CDR3 totals 16 residues. V gave up 4 bases and J gave up 9 bases; unmatched junction bases: 16. Looked up from germline, CDR1 is SGHDN and CDR2 is FVKESK. In DNA, the CDR3 is TGTGCCAGCAGCCCCGGGGCGGCGGGAGGGCGCTTGGTGCAGTACTTC. Amino acids: CASSPGAAGGRLVQYF.

V and J are TRBV10-3 and TRBJ2-7; 7 bases line up with TRBD1. The germline V gene has CDR1 ENHRY and CDR2 SYGVKD. This CDR3 comprises 13 residues. Losses at the gene ends were 2 bases for V and 4 bases for J; bases not matched to a gene: 2. CDR3 DNA: TGTGCCATCAGTGAGCCGACAGGGTACGAGCAGTACTTC. It yields the protein CAISEPTGYEQYF.

There are a few counts of this clone. The V and J genes are TRBV11-2 and TRBJ1-5; D gene ambiguous. The CDR3 is 15 residues long. CDR1 is SGHAT, CDR2 FQNNGV, per germline. The V gene lost 5 bases and the J gene lost 0 bases, with 11 bases spanning the gap. This CDR3 reads CASSAGHSSNQPQHF. The CDR3 DNA sequence: TGTGCCAGCAGCGCCGGGCACTCTAGCAATCAGCCCCAGCATTTT.